This is a list of T cell receptor beta chains from one sample in a study of vaccination and CD4 T cells after COVID-19. Their antigens remain unidentified. A single record per CDR3 protein comes from TCRdb applying MiXCR to the PCR reads. The data contain about 11,000 distinct CDR3 sequences, approximately 43% of them seen just once; the ten biggest clones take up 6.5% to 8%. The specimen sequenced was CD4+ T cells from blood, cultured in vitro. These receptors originate from a human donor who had recovered from COVID-19. The CDR3 runs from the conserved cysteine through the conserved F or W. Each record gives: clone size, V gene, D gene, J gene, CDR3 protein, CDR3 DNA. D genes are given only for firm matches. Size values are once, few and many counts, or a class for expanded clones, and some rows have none.

clone size: -; V gene: TRBV5-1; D gene: TRBD1; J gene: TRBJ1-6; CDR3 protein: CASRAGTGASPLHF; CDR3 DNA: TGCGCCAGCAGGGCCGGGACAGGGGCTTCACCCCTCCACTTT
clone size: -; V gene: TRBV20-1; D gene: -; J gene: TRBJ2-7; CDR3 protein: CSARVAAEYEQYF; CDR3 DNA: TGCAGTGCTAGAGTTGCGGCGGAGTACGAGCAGTACTTC
clone size: -; V gene: TRBV20-1; D gene: -; J gene: TRBJ1-2; CDR3 protein: CSAWTVVYGYTF; CDR3 DNA: TGCAGTGCCTGGACAGTTGTCTATGGCTACACCTTC
clone size: few; V gene: TRBV20-1; D gene: TRBD1; J gene: TRBJ1-2; CDR3 protein: CSAEGTVRGYTF; CDR3 DNA: TGCAGTGCTGAAGGGACAGTCCGCGGCTACACCTTC
clone size: few; V gene: TRBV6-1; D gene: TRBD2; J gene: TRBJ2-7; CDR3 protein: CASSRTPSSGSSYEQYF; CDR3 DNA: TGTGCCAGCAGCCGAACCCCCTCTAGCGGGAGCTCCTACGAGCAGTACTTC
clone size: -; V gene: TRBV5-1; D gene: -; J gene: TRBJ1-1; CDR3 protein: CATSPDIGHYEAFF; CDR3 DNA: TGCGCCACCAGTCCGGACATAGGTCACTATGAAGCTTTCTTT
clone size: -; V gene: TRBV4-1; D gene: -; J gene: TRBJ1-5; CDR3 protein: CASSQDLAGPSQHF; CDR3 DNA: TGCGCCAGCAGCCAAGATTTAGCGGGTCCGTCCCAGCATTTT
clone size: -; V gene: TRBV2; D gene: TRBD2; J gene: TRBJ2-5; CDR3 protein: CASRVSGSETQYF; CDR3 DNA: TGTGCCTCGAGAGTTAGCGGGAGCGAGACCCAGTACTTC
clone size: -; V gene: TRBV20-1; D gene: -; J gene: TRBJ1-1; CDR3 protein: CSARSASGADTEAFF; CDR3 DNA: TGCAGTGCTAGAAGCGCGTCAGGCGCGGACACTGAAGCTTTCTTT
clone size: few; V gene: TRBV6-1; D gene: -; J gene: TRBJ2-7; CDR3 protein: CASSEYGVRGVYEQYF; CDR3 DNA: TGTGCCAGCAGTGAATATGGTGTCAGGGGAGTTTACGAGCAGTACTTC
clone size: -; V gene: TRBV2; D gene: TRBD1; J gene: TRBJ1-2; CDR3 protein: CASTLQGADYGYTF; CDR3 DNA: TGTGCCAGCACCCTCCAGGGGGCTGACTATGGCTACACCTTC
clone size: -; V gene: TRBV28; D gene: -; J gene: TRBJ1-2; CDR3 protein: CASGYIVSNYGYTF; CDR3 DNA: TGTGCCAGCGGCTATATTGTCTCTAACTATGGCTACACCTTC
clone size: once; V gene: TRBV20-1; D gene: TRBD2; J gene: TRBJ2-3; CDR3 protein: CSASTSGSLWSTDTQYF; CDR3 DNA: TGCAGTGCTAGTACTAGCGGGAGTCTATGGAGCACAGATACGCAGTATTTT
clone size: once; V gene: TRBV9; D gene: TRBD2; J gene: TRBJ2-5; CDR3 protein: CASSAPIGGAFQETQYF; CDR3 DNA: TGTGCCAGCAGCGCCCCAATCGGGGGGGCATTTCAAGAGACCCAGTACTTC
clone size: -; V gene: TRBV9; D gene: -; J gene: TRBJ2-1; CDR3 protein: CASSVDMGYEQFF; CDR3 DNA: TGTGCCAGCAGCGTAGATATGGGATACGAGCAGTTCTTC
clone size: -; V gene: TRBV5-1; D gene: -; J gene: TRBJ1-1; CDR3 protein: CASSLEQGLRRNTEAFF; CDR3 DNA: TGCGCCAGCAGCTTGGAGCAGGGACTGAGGAGGAACACTGAAGCTTTCTTT
clone size: once; V gene: TRBV25-1; D gene: -; J gene: TRBJ2-1; CDR3 protein: CASSEYTADGEQFF; CDR3 DNA: TGTGCCAGCAGTGAATACACAGCGGACGGAGAGCAGTTCTTC
clone size: few; V gene: TRBV20-1; D gene: TRBD2; J gene: TRBJ2-1; CDR3 protein: CSARELAAYNEQFF; CDR3 DNA: TGCAGTGCTAGAGAGCTAGCGGCTTACAATGAGCAGTTCTTC
clone size: few; V gene: TRBV6-2/TRBV6-3; D gene: -; J gene: TRBJ1-2; CDR3 protein: CASSYGNRALTNYGYTF; CDR3 DNA: TGTGCCAGCAGTTACGGGAACAGGGCCCTGACTAACTATGGCTACACCTTC
clone size: -; V gene: TRBV6-1; D gene: -; J gene: TRBJ1-6; CDR3 protein: CASSRYNSPLHF; CDR3 DNA: TGTGCCAGCAGTAGGTATAATTCACCCCTCCACTTT
clone size: few; V gene: TRBV7-2; D gene: TRBD1; J gene: TRBJ1-1; CDR3 protein: CASSFGDRDYTEAFF; CDR3 DNA: TGTGCCAGCAGCTTTGGGGACAGGGATTACACTGAAGCTTTCTTT
clone size: -; V gene: TRBV20-1; D gene: -; J gene: TRBJ1-4; CDR3 protein: CSARDLTNEKLFF; CDR3 DNA: TGCAGTGCTAGAGATTTAACTAATGAAAAACTGTTTTTT
clone size: few; V gene: TRBV24-1; D gene: -; J gene: TRBJ2-1; CDR3 protein: CAIGQYAGDEQFF; CDR3 DNA: TGTGCCATCGGACAGTACGCCGGGGATGAGCAGTTCTTC
clone size: few; V gene: TRBV12-3/TRBV12-4; D gene: -; J gene: TRBJ1-1; CDR3 protein: CASTGTVNTEAFF; CDR3 DNA: TGTGCCAGCACGGGGACCGTGAACACTGAAGCTTTCTTT